The 6 T cell receptor beta chains given below trace back to one sample, sequenced in a study of cytomegalovirus exposure and HLA in healthy donors. PCR amplification relied on 60 Vbeta primers (plus 13 Jbeta primers). TCRdb's copy holds only in-frame clones and misses some; the assay was immunoSEQ multiplex PCR. The sample holds roughly 140,000 clones; about four fifths are singletons and the top ten take roughly 6.8%. Specimen: PBMCs. These receptors were obtained from a man aged 45-65 years in good health and CMV-seropositive.

V usage is TRBV29-1 and J usage is TRBJ2-5; D not certain. The V gene lost 7 bases and the J gene lost 4 bases, with 13 bases spanning the gap. Germline lookup yields CDR1 SQVTM and CDR2 ANQGSEA. This CDR3 is 12 amino acids long. In nucleotides, the CDR3 is TGCAGCGCCTCAATGGTCGGAGAGACCCAGTACTTC. This gives the protein CSASMVGETQYF.

This clone was picked up one time. V gene TRBV2 combines with J gene TRBJ1-5; 10 nucleotides line up with TRBD1. The V gene end was trimmed by 0 bases and the J gene end by 9 bases; junction bases not matched to a gene: 5. The CDR3 covers 15 residues. CDR1 and CDR2 from the germline V gene are SNHLY and FYNNEI. CDR3 sequence: CASSEARTGGLPQHF. CDR3 in DNA: TGTGCCAGCAGTGAAGCACGGACAGGGGGGCTGCCCCAGCATTTT.

The chain employs TRBV27 and TRBJ1-5; 7 bases align to TRBD1. Trimming took 4 bases from V and 3 from J; bases not matched to a gene: 3. This CDR3 region has 14 residues. CDR1 is MNHEY and CDR2 is SMNVEV in the germline V gene (reference sequence). CDR3 in amino acids: CASSSGQANQPQHF. The CDR3 coding sequence is TGTGCCAGCAGTTCAGGACAGGCCAATCAGCCCCAGCATTTT.

This sequence joins TRBV5-1 and TRBJ2-1; weak D call: TRBD2 (5 bases). V was shortened by 0 bases and J by 2 bases, with 9 bases between the two germline ends. Germline CDR1 is SGHRS and CDR2 is YFSETQ. This CDR3 comprises 15 residues. CDR3 coding DNA: TGCGCCAGCAGCTTGGCCGGGAACACCTACAATGAGCAGTTCTTC. The encoded protein is CASSLAGNTYNEQFF. The whole variable domain, filled in from reference TRBV5-1 and TRBJ2-1, reads KAGVTQTPRYLIKTRGQQVTLSCSPISGHRSVSWYQQTPGQGLQFLFEYFSETQRNKGNFPGRFSGRQFSNSRSEMNVSTLELGDSALYLCASSLAGNTYNEQFFGPGTRLTVL.

The chain employs TRBV11-2 and TRBJ2-7; D remains unclear. The CDR3 consists of 13 residues. Trimming shortened V by 6 bases and J by 2 bases, and 11 bases separated the two germline ends. Per the germline V gene, CDR1 is SGHAT and CDR2 is FQNNGV. CDR3 loop: CASSLSTAYEQYF. CDR3 bases: TGTGCCAGCAGTCTAAGTACAGCCTACGAGCAGTACTTC.

J is TRBJ2-2 and V is TRBV6-1; tentatively, D is TRBD2 (6 bases). The CDR3 loop spans 17 amino acids. Per the germline V gene, CDR1 is MNHNS and CDR2 is SASEGT. The V end lost 2 bases, the J end lost 6 bases, and 19 bases lay between the germline ends. The CDR3 region is CASSETAGSGVAGELFF. The CDR3 DNA sequence: TGTGCCAGCAGTGAAACGGCGGGTTCGGGGGTGGCCGGGGAGCTGTTTTTT.